This T cell receptor (beta chain) is from a study of cytomegalovirus exposure and HLA in healthy donors (dated 2017 in TCRdb). Regarding the study in general: An earlier analysis of approximately 600 of the donors reported approximately 290 Gb of sequence data and some 120 million unique TCR beta sequences from about 200 million T cells. An early release covering roughly 640 HLA-typed donors comprised about 320 gigabases of sequencing data and approximately 85 million unique TCR sequences. Of the 350 to 450 genotyped donors, about 80% fell in the genetic ancestry cluster associated with self-reported Caucasian donors. The aim of the study was to test whether cataloging public T cell receptors could identify signatures of past pathogen exposure. The study used immunosequencing to profile the T cell repertoires of under 700 subjects and linked those repertoires to cytomegalovirus serostatus. In addition to the first cohort of 666 subjects, a separate validation cohort of 130 or so different subjects was used. To predict cytomegalovirus infection status, the study combined high-throughput TCR immunosequencing, statistical association of individual TCRs with disease status, and machine learning. A later analysis re-examined previously published TCR beta repertoires from hundreds of donors and added high-resolution HLA genotyping to investigate patterns of TCR occurrence. In the later analysis, no new phenotypic data were used to find candidate immune exposures; instead, reliance was placed on TCR beta sequences and their occurrence across donors. To decide whether each TCR beta V gene segment behaved as functional or pseudogenic, an earlier analysis of 587 of the donors relied on high-throughput TCR beta sequencing. Donor age, sex, ethnicity and CMV serostatus were compiled alongside the repertoire data. In a later genetic analysis, genome-wide SNP genotypes for about 55% of the 666 donors were used, and that subset was treated as a discovery cohort. Every repertoire in the discovery cohort had been generated on one and the same sequencing platform. HLA typing covered class I and class II loci at four-digit resolution. The number of donors typed differed by locus, with about 629-640 for A, B, C, DRB1 and DQB1, more than 500 for DQA1, 606 for DPA1, and around 460 for DPB1. Several DR-DQ haplotypes were handled as single units for association and clustering because linkage in the cohort was strong. Among roughly 370 genotyped donors of the cohort, an average of around 240,000 unique TCR beta nucleotide sequences were sequenced per donor, roughly 20% of them non-productive. Overall study outcomes, separate from this receptor: Linkage disequilibrium might explain the correlated functional status among segregating V segments, but an unknown experimental factor could not be excluded. The study listed approximately 150 TCR beta chains as associated with cytomegalovirus. While some public TCRs were present in many individuals, most TCR sequences turned up only very rarely across donors. This cohort had only TCR beta chains sequenced, and the lack of alpha or paired-chain data limited which features could be detected. In an earlier analysis of several hundred of the donors, most TCR beta V segments were observed in productive rearrangements about 87% or about 30% of the time, broadly matching IMGT annotations. V-gene and J-gene trimming of TCR beta chains was associated with a missense DCLRE1C variant in a later genetic analysis, and the association was replicated in an independent cohort. In a later analysis, TCR association rates were found to vary across HLA loci, with the most associated TCRs seen for DRB1 alleles and the fewest for HLA-C alleles. The earlier analysis of some 540 of the donors excluded fewer than 20 rarely observed V segments, including chromosome 9 orphons, because counts were too low. Immune exposure information for the cohort was limited to CMV serostatus. In a later analysis, HLA-associated TCR beta chains were found to be more clonally expanded and to have lower generation probabilities than equally common non-associated chains. A further reported finding was that TCR beta sequences accurately predicted the HLA-A and HLA-B alleles for most subjects in the first cohort. Several of the top co-occurrence clusters appeared to be linked to parvovirus B19, influenza, CMV and Epstein-Barr virus, according to a later analysis. In vitro tests confirmed that three of the cytomegalovirus-associated TCR beta chains recognize cytomegalovirus antigens. The sequencing pipeline was judged likely to have produced a cluster of highly shared sequence variants as a technical artifact. The classifier was reported to diagnose cytomegalovirus status with high specificity and sensitivity in both the original and validation cohorts. Because some donors lacked HLA typing at each locus, the association tests relied only on the typed subset. In a later genetic analysis, fewer N-insertions in productive TCRs were reported among donors in an Asian-associated ancestry cluster than the roughly 640-donor mean. Some IMGT-functional V segments, including TRBV6-2 and TRBV6-3, could not be distinguished by the 87-base-pair reads and were therefore excluded. The authors suggested that the approach could potentially be generalized to other disease states and immunological phenotypes. Sequencing depth was assumed to be roughly uniform across donors in the presence/absence analyses, though that assumption may not hold. Strong co-occurrence of HLA alleles, especially DR and DQ, made assigning TCR associations to individual alleles difficult. At a false discovery rate of 0.05, a later analysis linked fewer than 20,000 TCR beta sequences to specific HLA alleles. In a later analysis, most CMV-associated TCR beta chains were found to appear HLA-restricted, with HLA associations seemingly driven largely by CMV exposure.

Concerning this clone: What antigen it recognizes has not been identified. No base quality information exists; no much larger clone differs at one position.

Library generation was performed with the immunoSEQ multiplex PCR assay. For the multiplex PCR, a mixture combining 60 forward primers for TCR Vbeta segments and 13 reverse primers for TCR Jbeta segments was used. A multiplex PCR assay on genomic DNA amplified the CDR3 region of rearranged TCR beta genes. The amplified TCR beta libraries were sequenced on the Illumina HiSeq System as 87-base-pair reads. Under the source paper's analysis protocol: A later analysis counted some 80 million unique TCR beta chains across the 550 to 750 repertoires, and approximately 11 million of these chains were shared by at least two donors. To remove PCR and sequencing errors, raw reads were error-corrected and collapsed into unique sequences using a nearest-neighbor algorithm that merged closely related sequences. CDR3 sequences were aligned to IMGT reference sequences to assign V, D and J gene segments. For a sequence to be retained, a match of at least six nucleotides to both a V gene segment and a J gene segment was required. A rearrangement counted as productive if the CDR3 had no stop codons and remained in frame with V and J, and every other rearrangement counted as non-productive. CDR3 was defined by IMGT convention, running from the second conserved V-encoded cysteine to the conserved J-encoded phenylalanine. In an earlier analysis of 500 to 650 of the donors, sequences lacking an unambiguous match to a single V gene segment were excluded. In an earlier analysis of several hundred of the donors, V segments were called functional above 56.7% productive rearrangements and were called segregating when the between-donor standard deviation exceeded 5%. A statistical classification framework was built for diagnosing cytomegalovirus status from the catalog of TCR beta chain sequences. A later analysis assigned V and J genes by comparing TCR nucleotide sequences with IMGT/GENE-DB human TR gene sequences. In a later analysis, CDR3 sequences and most-parsimonious VDJ recombination scenarios were assigned using the TCRdist pipeline. In a later analysis, each TCR beta chain was defined by its CDR3 amino acid sequence together with its V-gene family, and reads without a unique V-gene family were excluded. To address suspected cross-contamination and a sequencing artifact, a later analysis removed around 600 highly shared, low-generation-probability nucleotide sequences. In a later analysis, a clonal expansion index was calculated for each public chain from normalized within-repertoire ranks of inferred template counts. In a later analysis, generation probabilities were computed with a VDJ recombination model fitted to out-of-frame rearrangements, and the resulting probabilities were checked against IGoR. A later analysis scored TCR-TCR, TCR-HLA and TCR-CMV co-occurrence with hypergeometric tests, applying a repertoire-size bias correction to TCR pairs. To estimate false discovery rates, a later analysis permuted the HLA or CMV assignments 20 times. In a later analysis, co-occurring TCRs were grouped with DBSCAN, and TCRdist sequence similarity was added when clustering was performed within HLA-allele-positive subsets. Repertoires with fewer than 30,000 or more than 120,000 public chains were left out of co-occurrence clustering, as were five repertoires with anomalous nucleotide sharing. TCRdb carries this immuneACCESS record with in-frame sequences only. Its versions omit some clonotypes, under half of them owing to an unresolved V gene in the studies checked, with the rest unexplained. The DNA gave D and trimming, while V, J and clone size come from that table. This sample is represented by about 60,000 clones; approximately 80% of them were singletons. Around 5.9% of the sample belongs to the ten largest clones.

The CDR3 contains 15 residues, cysteine and phenylalanine counted. Only the CDR3 region is kept as DNA, spanning 45 bases read in frame from base 1. After removal of 5 bases from V and 7 bases from J, the junction retains 11 bases not matched to a gene. In the germline V gene, CDR1 corresponds to KGHSH and CDR2 to LQKENI. The cohort comprised 550 to 700 healthy bone marrow donors. All cohort members were sampled while nominally healthy, although unrecorded immune exposures were likely present. The donor was CMV seronegative and belonged to the group of roughly 330 seronegative cohort members. Each donor provided a peripheral blood sample, and peripheral blood mononuclear cells were used for TCR beta sequencing. The Qiagen DNeasy Blood Extraction Kit was used to extract genomic DNA from the blood cell samples.

The sequencing sample was made of PBMCs. This clonotype was sampled from a male donor in good health and CMV-seronegative. The rearranged chain carries TRBV18 and TRBJ2-7; TRBD2 matches 10 bases in the middle. The DNA sequence follows: TGTGCCAGCTCAAGAGAGCGGGGGGGCCTGTCTGAGCAGTACTTC. It translates to CASSRERGGLSEQYF.